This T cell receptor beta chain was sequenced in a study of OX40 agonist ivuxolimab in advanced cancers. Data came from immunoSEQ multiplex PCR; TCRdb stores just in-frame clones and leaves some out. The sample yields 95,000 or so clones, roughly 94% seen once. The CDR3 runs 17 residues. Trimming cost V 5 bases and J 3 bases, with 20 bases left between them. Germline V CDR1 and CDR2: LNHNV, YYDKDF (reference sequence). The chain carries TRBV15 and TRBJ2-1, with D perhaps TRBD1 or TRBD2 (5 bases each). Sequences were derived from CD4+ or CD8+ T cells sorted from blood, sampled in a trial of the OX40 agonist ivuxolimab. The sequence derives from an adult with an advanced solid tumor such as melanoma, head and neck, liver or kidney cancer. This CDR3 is CATSGRTGAAFYNEQFF. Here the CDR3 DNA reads TGTGCCACCAGCGGCCGGACCGGGGCCGCGTTCTACAATGAGCAGTTCTTC. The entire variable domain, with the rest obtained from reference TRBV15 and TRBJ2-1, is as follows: DAMVIQNPRYQVTQFGKPVTLSCSQTLNHNVMYWYQQKSSQAPKLLFHYYDKDFNNEADTPDNFQSRRPNTSFCFLDIRSPGLGDTAMYLCATSGRTGAAFYNEQFFGPGTRLTVL.